This TCR beta chain came from a study of shared clonotypes between healthy human individuals. The CDR3 contains 15 residues. The germline V and J ends were trimmed by 2 bases and 8 bases, with 18 bases remaining between them. Germline assignment: CDR1 GTSNPN and CDR2 SVGIG (reference sequence). On this clone: Its antigen is not known.

Investigators divided CD4+ cells into CD45RA+ naive and CD45RA-negative memory subsets. Study conclusions and caveats: Enrolling few donors narrowed the genetic and exposure-history diversity that was represented.

Sequencing used immunoSEQ multiplex PCR; TCRdb keeps in-frame clones, though not all of them. This sample has over a million clones, with 65% to 75% found just once. The sequenced sample consisted of memory CD4+ T cells sorted from blood. Subset of the sample: CD45RA-negative fraction. This clonotype was sampled from a young man in good health. V is TRBV30 and J is TRBJ1-4; the D is unclear. CDR3 coding DNA: TGTGCCTGGAGTATTAGGGCATCTGGGATGGAAAAACTGTTTTTT. This encodes CAWSIRASGMEKLFF.